A selection of T cell receptor beta chains follows, all from one sample in a study of graft-versus-host responses after intestinal transplantation. Only in-frame clones appear in the TCRdb table, and some are missing; sequencing was by immunoSEQ multiplex PCR. The data contain around 19,000 clones, 35% to 40% of them singletons. The sequences come from alloreactive CD4+ T cells from a mixed lymphocyte reaction culture, collected before transplantation. The receptor source for this set is a human patient who was an organ donor for intestinal transplantation. CDR3s include the opening cysteine and the closing phenylalanine or tryptophan. Fields, in order: CDR3 DNA, CDR3 protein, clone size, J gene, D gene, V gene. The D gene is left open where the match is weak. Clone size is not always given. Where it is, it says once, few, many or a class for expanded clones.

TGTGCCTGGGCGTCGGGTCTGGCGGGAGAGACCCAGTACTTC	CAWASGLAGETQYF	NA	TRBJ2-5	NA	TRBV30
TGCGCCAGCAGCTATTCAGTGCGGGAGGGCCAGGATACGCAGTATTTT	CASSYSVREGQDTQYF	NA	TRBJ2-3	TRBD2	TRBV5-1
TGTGCCAGCAGCCCTCCGGGACTAGCGGGAGAGGTGCAGTACTTC	CASSPPGLAGEVQYF	few	TRBJ2-7	TRBD2	TRBV6-1
TGTGCCAGCGGGGACGGGACCTACGAGCAGTACTTC	CASGDGTYEQYF	NA	TRBJ2-7	NA	TRBV6-6
TGTGCCAGCAGTTTATTAGGGACAGGGGGCGACTATGGCTACACCTTC	CASSLLGTGGDYGYTF	NA	TRBJ1-2	TRBD1	TRBV27
TGTGCCTGGAGTGTAAGCGGTACAGATACGCAGTATTTT	CAWSVSGTDTQYF	NA	TRBJ2-3	NA	TRBV30
TGTGCCAGCCGGCGTTTTACAAGTGAAAAACTGTTTTTT	CASRRFTSEKLFF	NA	TRBJ1-4	NA	TRBV19
TGTGCCAGCAGCTTGATCCGAGACTCAGCCAAAAACATTCAGTACTTC	CASSLIRDSAKNIQYF	NA	TRBJ2-4	NA	TRBV5-4
TGTGCCAGCAGCTTGGAAGGATTTGGGGAGACCCAGTACTTC	CASSLEGFGETQYF	NA	TRBJ2-5	NA	TRBV5-6
TGTGCCAGCAGCTTGGGAGGACGGGACACAGATACGCAGTATTTT	CASSLGGRDTDTQYF	NA	TRBJ2-3	NA	TRBV11-1
TGTGCCAGCCGGGTGATGGGCAGCACAGATACGCAGTATTTT	CASRVMGSTDTQYF	few	TRBJ2-3	NA	TRBV6-1
TGTGCCAGCAGCGTAGGGACTAGCGCGCCCCGCGAGCAGTACTTC	CASSVGTSAPREQYF	NA	TRBJ2-7	TRBD2	TRBV7-9
TGCAGCGTTGACGCAAACACAGATACGCAGTATTTT	CSVDANTDTQYF	NA	TRBJ2-3	NA	TRBV29-1
TGTGCCAGCAGCCAAGATGAGAATGAAAAACTGTTTTTT	CASSQDENEKLFF	NA	TRBJ1-4	NA	TRBV4-2
TGTGCCAGCAGCCAGGTTTGGAGTAACGAGCAGTACTTC	CASSQVWSNEQYF	NA	TRBJ2-7	NA	TRBV5-4
TGTGCCTGGAGAAGGACCGGTGGAGAGACCCAGTACTTC	CAWRRTGGETQYF	NA	TRBJ2-5	NA	TRBV30
TGTGCCAGCAGTTATCCAGGGTTAGGCAAAGAGACCCAGTACTTC	CASSYPGLGKETQYF	few	TRBJ2-5	NA	TRBV6-6
TGTGCCAGCAGTCAGCGGGGGACGGAGACCCAGTACTTC	CASSQRGTETQYF	few	TRBJ2-5	TRBD2	TRBV6-5
TGTGCCAGCAGCTTGCCGGGGAGGGGCACGGAGGAAGCTTTCTTT	CASSLPGRGTEEAFF	NA	TRBJ1-1	NA	TRBV5-4
TGTGCCAGCAGCTTGCAAGAGACCCAGTACTTC	CASSLQETQYF	few	TRBJ2-5	NA	TRBV7-3
TGTGCCAGCAGCACAGGGAGCAATCAGCCCCAGCATTTT	CASSTGSNQPQHF	few	TRBJ1-5	NA	TRBV5-8
TGTGCCAGCAGTATCGGGGGGCGGGGCTACACCTTC	CASSIGGRGYTF	NA	TRBJ1-2	NA	TRBV28
TGTGCCAGCAGCTCTTTGAGGGGCCATGGCTACACCTTC	CASSSLRGHGYTF	medium-sized	TRBJ1-2	NA	TRBV7-2
TGCGCCAGCAGTGAGGGACTAGCGGGCTACAATGAGCAGTTCTTC	CASSEGLAGYNEQFF	NA	TRBJ2-1	TRBD2	TRBV10-1
TGTGCCAGCAGCTTTCGGACGCAGGTTCCCGGGGAGCTGTTTTTT	CASSFRTQVPGELFF	medium-sized	TRBJ2-2	NA	TRBV11-1
TGTGCCAGTACCCAGTCTGGAAACACCATATATTTT	CASTQSGNTIYF	NA	TRBJ1-3	NA	TRBV19
TGTGCCAGCAGCTTAGCGGCCGGGTATGGCTACACCTTC	CASSLAAGYGYTF	NA	TRBJ1-2	NA	TRBV11-2
TGTGCCGCCAGACAGGGAAATCAGCCCCAGCATTTT	CAARQGNQPQHF	NA	TRBJ1-5	TRBD1	TRBV6-1
TGCAGCGTGGGGACACCGAGCGAGCAGTACTTC	CSVGTPSEQYF	NA	TRBJ2-7	NA	TRBV29-1
TGCGCCAGCAGCTTGGCAACAGGGAACAATGAGCAGTTCTTC	CASSLATGNNEQFF	few	TRBJ2-1	NA	TRBV5-1
TGCGCCAGCAGTGAAGTCCCGAAGGACTACGAGCAGTACTTC	CASSEVPKDYEQYF	few	TRBJ2-7	NA	TRBV10-2
TGTGCCAGCAGCCCTTTCCCTACCTACGAGCAGTACTTC	CASSPFPTYEQYF	NA	TRBJ2-7	NA	TRBV11-2
TGTGCCAGCAGTTACCAGGGCAGGAGGGGAGATACGCAGTATTTT	CASSYQGRRGDTQYF	few	TRBJ2-3	NA	TRBV6-9
TGTGCCAGTAGTATCGGGCACTCGAACACTGAAGCTTTCTTT	CASSIGHSNTEAFF	few	TRBJ1-1	NA	TRBV19
TGTGCCAGCAGAGCAAGAGAGGGAGTGTACGAGCAGTACTTC	CASRAREGVYEQYF	few	TRBJ2-7	NA	TRBV28
TGTGCCAGCACCCGGCCACAGAAGGCCCAAGAGACCCAGTACTTC	CASTRPQKAQETQYF	NA	TRBJ2-5	NA	TRBV28
TGTGCCAGCAGTCCGGATCAGCGGACTTACAATGAGCAGTTCTTC	CASSPDQRTYNEQFF	few	TRBJ2-1	NA	TRBV2
TGTGCCAGCAGATTCTTAGCGGGAGCCAAAAACATTCAGTACTTC	CASRFLAGAKNIQYF	NA	TRBJ2-4	TRBD2	TRBV6-5
TGTGCCAGCAGTTTTCCGGACAGGGTGAATGGCTACACCTTC	CASSFPDRVNGYTF	medium-sized	TRBJ1-2	TRBD1	TRBV28
TGTGCCAGCAGTTACTCTTCAGGCCTCTATGGCTACACCTTC	CASSYSSGLYGYTF	NA	TRBJ1-2	NA	TRBV6-5
TGTGCCAGCAGTTTCATAGGGGGCAACACTGAAGCTTTCTTT	CASSFIGGNTEAFF	NA	TRBJ1-1	TRBD1	TRBV27
TGTGCCAGCAGCTTAGACGAGGCGTTGGGAAAACTGTTTTTT	CASSLDEALGKLFF	NA	TRBJ1-4	NA	TRBV7-2
TGTGCCAGCAGCGACCGGCTAGCATACCTGGGGGAGCTGTTTTTT	CASSDRLAYLGELFF	few	TRBJ2-2	NA	TRBV2
TGCGCCAGCAGCCCCCATGCGGGACAGAGCTACGAGCAGTACTTC	CASSPHAGQSYEQYF	NA	TRBJ2-7	NA	TRBV4-3
TGCAGCGTCGACAGGGAGGAGGAGACCCAGTACTTC	CSVDREEETQYF	NA	TRBJ2-5	NA	TRBV29-1
TGCGCCAGCAGCTTGGTGGCCGAGTACGAGCAGTACTTC	CASSLVAEYEQYF	NA	TRBJ2-7	NA	TRBV5-1
TGTGCCAGCAGTGAAGGGGTCGTCATAGATACGCAGTATTTT	CASSEGVVIDTQYF	few	TRBJ2-3	NA	TRBV2
TGTGCCAGCAGCGTAGCTTGGCAGGGGGCAGAGACCCAGTACTTC	CASSVAWQGAETQYF	NA	TRBJ2-5	TRBD1	TRBV9
TGTGCCAGTAGTCTCCCTCGACTAAGCGGAAACGGGGAGCTGTTTTTT	CASSLPRLSGNGELFF	NA	TRBJ2-2	NA	TRBV19
TGTGCCAGCAGCTTAGGGCTAGCGGGGGCTTACAATGAGCAGTTCTTC	CASSLGLAGAYNEQFF	NA	TRBJ2-1	TRBD2	TRBV7-2
TGTGCCAGCAGCCAGTCACAGAACTATGGCTACACCTTC	CASSQSQNYGYTF	few	TRBJ1-2	NA	TRBV14
TGTGCCAGCAGCTTGAGGGAGTGGACAGACAGCAATCAGCCCCAGCATTTT	CASSLREWTDSNQPQHF	few	TRBJ1-5	NA	TRBV5-8
TGTGCCTGGAGTGGTATGGAGTCTGAAGCTTTCTTT	CAWSGMESEAFF	NA	TRBJ1-1	NA	TRBV30
TGTGCCAGCAGCGAGGACAGGGGAACCTACGAGCAGTACTTC	CASSEDRGTYEQYF	once	TRBJ2-7	TRBD1	TRBV28
TGTGCCCGCGCCTCCCAGTACTTC	CARASQYF	few	TRBJ2-5	NA	TRBV6-4
TGTGCCAGTAGTCCACGACAGAACACTGAAGCTTTCTTT	CASSPRQNTEAFF	NA	TRBJ1-1	NA	TRBV19
TGTGCCAGCGGGGGACTAGGGCATTTTAGCGGGGAGCTGTTTTTT	CASGGLGHFSGELFF	NA	TRBJ2-2	TRBD2	TRBV6-6
TGTGCCAGCAGGTTTATCGGGACAGGGGGGGGCTACACCTTC	CASRFIGTGGGYTF	NA	TRBJ1-2	TRBD1	TRBV2
TGTGCCAGCAGTTTATTGGGCCTTAACTATGGCTACACCTTC	CASSLLGLNYGYTF	NA	TRBJ1-2	NA	TRBV28
TGTGCCAGCAGCCCCCGACAGGGAAGAGATGGCTACACCTTC	CASSPRQGRDGYTF	few	TRBJ1-2	TRBD1	TRBV7-3